This TCR beta chain was identified during a study of beta chain features in type 1 diabetes. Study in general: All samples combined gave over 100 million sorted cells for examination. Study-wide findings and caveats: Sampled from patients, naive, central memory and Treg TCRB repertoires appeared more similar than those sampled from healthy donors.

CDR3 length: 11 residues. Germline V gene sequence: CDR1 DFQATT, CDR2 SNEGSKA (reference sequence). V lost 5 bases and J 4 bases, leaving 8 bases between the germline ends. There are a few counts of this clone. Its specificity is unknown. Expressed TCRB transcripts were sequenced, since all the RNA that had been isolated was reverse transcribed. Naive, central memory and regulatory T cell samples produced a mean of roughly 3.5 million reads. Sequencing was performed with immunoSEQ multiplex PCR; in TCRdb, only in-frame clones are kept and a portion is missing. The table records hundreds of thousands of clones, roughly 12% of them present only once.

This clonotype was obtained from a man aged 18 to 30 in good health. The chain has TRBV20-1 and TRBJ2-5; D may be TRBD2 (6 bases). The sequenced material came from naive CD4+ T cells from blood. In nucleotides, the CDR3 is TGCAGTGCTGAGACTAGAGAGACCCAGTACTTC. Its translation: CSAETRETQYF.